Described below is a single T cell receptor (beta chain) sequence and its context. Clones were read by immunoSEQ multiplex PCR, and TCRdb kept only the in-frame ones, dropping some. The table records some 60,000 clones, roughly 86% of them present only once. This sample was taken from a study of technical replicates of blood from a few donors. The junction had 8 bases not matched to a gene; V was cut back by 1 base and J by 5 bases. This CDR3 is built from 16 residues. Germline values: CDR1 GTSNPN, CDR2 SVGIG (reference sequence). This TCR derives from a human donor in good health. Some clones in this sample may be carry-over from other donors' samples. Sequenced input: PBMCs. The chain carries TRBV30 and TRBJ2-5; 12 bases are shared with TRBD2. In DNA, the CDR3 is TGTGCCTGGAGTGGGGGGACTAGCGGGCTTAGGGAGACCCAGTACTTC. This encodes CAWSGGTSGLRETQYF.